What follows are 11 T cell receptor beta chains derived from one specimen sequenced in a study of blood T cell repertoires in COVID-19. The protocol was immunoSEQ multiplex PCR, while the TCRdb copy is restricted to in-frame clones and leaves out a portion. This sample yields roughly 110,000 clones, of which roughly 88% are seen a single time; roughly 8.9% belongs to the top ten. Sequencing was done on a sample of peripheral blood. Source of these receptors: a woman in her 70s who had recovered from COVID-19.

J is TRBJ1-1 and V is TRBV28, with 12 bases matching TRBD1. The CDR3 has 16 amino acids. The trim removed 7 bases at V and 5 bases at J, leaving 11 bases unmatched. Germline V CDR1 and CDR2: MDHEN, SYDVKM. DNA for the CDR3: TGTGCCAGCAAAAAGGGACAGGGGGCGGTGTGGACTGAAGCTTTCTTT. Protein product: CASKKGQGAVWTEAFF. The variable domain in full, completed from reference TRBV28 and TRBJ1-1, reads DVKVTQSSRYLVKRTGEKVFLECVQDMDHENMFWYRQDPGLGLRLIYFSYDVKMKEKGDIPEGYSVSREKKERFSLILESASTNQTSMYLCASKKGQGAVWTEAFFGQGTRLTVV.

This clone was recorded only once. The genes are TRBV21-1 and TRBJ2-7; the D call TRBD2 from the table was never checked on the DNA. TRBV21-1 is a pseudogene. The CDR3 totals 13 residues. Written as DNA, the CDR3 is TGTGCCAGCAGCAAAGATCCCGCCTACGAGCAGTACTTC. This codes for CASSKDPAYEQYF.

V and J are TRBV3-1 (or the pseudogene TRBV3-2) and TRBJ1-2; no clear D. The CDR3 loop spans 13 amino acids. Trimming took 1 base from V and 12 from J, leaving 15 bases between them. CDR1 and CDR2 from the germline V gene are LGHDT and YNNKEL (reference sequence). CDR3 in amino acids: CASSQVGLRVDTF. CDR3 nucleotides: TGTGCCAGCAGCCAAGTAGGACTTCGGGTAGACACCTTC.

The chain recombines TRBV28 with TRBJ1-5; D gene ambiguous. V was clipped by 3 bases and J by 0 bases, with 15 bases between them. The germline V gene encodes CDR1 MDHEN and CDR2 SYDVKM. This CDR3 is built from 17 residues. The CDR3, as DNA: TGTGCCAGCAGTTTCCGAAGCGGGGTTTATAGCAATCAGCCCCAGCATTTT. Translated: CASSFRSGVYSNQPQHF.

The gene calls are TRBV18 and TRBJ1-5; the D gene is possibly TRBD1 (5 bases). Trimming took off 5 bases at V and 0 bases at J, with 8 bases between the two ends. Germline V gene lookup returns CDR1 KGHSH and CDR2 LQKENI. The CDR3 covers 14 residues. DNA of the CDR3: TGTGCCAGCTCAGGGCAGGGTAGCAATCAGCCCCAGCATTTT. Translating gives CASSGQGSNQPQHF.

The chain uses TRBV3-1 (or the pseudogene TRBV3-2) and TRBJ2-7; TRBD2 aligns across 8 bases. The CDR3 sequence is 15 residues long. Trimming took 1 base from V and 6 from J; bases not matched to a gene: 8. The germline V gene encodes CDR1 LGHDT and CDR2 YNNKEL (reference sequence). In DNA form, the CDR3 reads TGTGCCAGCAGCCAAGGAGCGGGAGAACAGGGCGAGCAGTACTTC. Encoded protein: CASSQGAGEQGEQYF.

The count of this clone is one. The chain combines TRBV7-9 with TRBJ2-1; possibly TRBD2 for D (5 bases). CDR1 and CDR2 (germline): SEHNR, FQNEAQ (reference sequence). CDR3 size: 16 residues. Trimming removed 4 bases at V and 0 bases at J, with 13 bases between. The CDR3 sequence is CASSYAQAGSYNEQFF. The CDR3 DNA is TGTGCCAGCAGCTACGCCCAGGCGGGCTCCTACAATGAGCAGTTCTTC.

CDR3 sequence reads: CASSLTGESGYTF. Here the CDR3 DNA reads TGCGCCAGCAGCTTGACAGGGGAAAGTGGCTACACCTTC. The chain carries TRBV5-1 and TRBJ1-2; 7 bases are a match to TRBD1. The CDR3 has 13 amino acids. The germline V gene encodes CDR1 SGHRS and CDR2 YFSETQ. V lost 1 base, J lost 7 bases, and 4 bases stayed unmatched.

The chain is built from TRBV7-2 and TRBJ1-6, with TRBD1 as a possible D gene (6 bases). The CDR3 loop spans 14 amino acids. The V gene's germline CDR1 is SGHTA and CDR2 FQGNSA. The ends were cut back, 5 bases at V and 9 bases at J, with 14 bases in the middle. CDR3: CASSVTPGVSPLHF. The CDR3 bases are TGTGCCAGCAGCGTGACCCCAGGGGTTTCACCCCTCCACTTT.

This clone was detected once. The V gene is TRBV7-2, the J gene TRBJ2-5; the match to TRBD2 covers 9 bases. The CDR3 runs to 16 residues. CDR1 and CDR2 from the germline V gene are SGHTA and FQGNSA. With V trimmed by 5 bases and J by 4 bases, 11 bases remained unmatched. The CDR3 DNA reads TGTGCCAGCAGCACTCGTGGTAGCGGGGGTCTAGAGACCCAGTACTTC. Its protein product is CASSTRGSGGLETQYF.

This sequence joins TRBV30 and TRBJ2-2; perhaps TRBD1 as D (6 bases). CDR3 length: 13 amino acids. Germline loops: CDR1 GTSNPN, CDR2 SVGIG (reference sequence). Trimming took off 5 bases at V and 4 bases at J, with 11 bases between the two ends. The CDR3 DNA reads as TGTGCCTGGTGCACAGGGAGCACCGGGGAGCTGTTTTTT. Translation: CAWCTGSTGELFF.